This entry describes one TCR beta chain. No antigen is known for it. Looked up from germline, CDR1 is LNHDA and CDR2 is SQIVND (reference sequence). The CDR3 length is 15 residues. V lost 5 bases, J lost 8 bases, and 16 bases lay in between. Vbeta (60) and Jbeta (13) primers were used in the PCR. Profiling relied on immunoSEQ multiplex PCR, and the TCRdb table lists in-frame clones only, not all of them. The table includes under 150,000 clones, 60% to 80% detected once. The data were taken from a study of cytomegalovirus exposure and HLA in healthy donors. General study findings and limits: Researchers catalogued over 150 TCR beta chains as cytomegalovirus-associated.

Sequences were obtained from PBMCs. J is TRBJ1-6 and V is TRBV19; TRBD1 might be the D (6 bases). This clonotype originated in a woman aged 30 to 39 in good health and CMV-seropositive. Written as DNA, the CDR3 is TGTGCCAGTAGTCCGACACAGGGATCTCATTCACCCCTCCACTTT. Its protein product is CASSPTQGSHSPLHF.